This T cell receptor beta chain was captured by sequencing in a study of cytomegalovirus exposure and HLA in healthy donors. The CDR3 is 15 amino acids. CDR1 and CDR2 from the germline V gene are MNHEY and SVGAGI. V lost 2 bases and J lost 2, with 12 bases in between. It was with 60 Vbeta and 13 Jbeta primers that the PCR ran. The table came from immunoSEQ multiplex PCR; TCRdb's copy has only in-frame clones and leaves some out. The sample has 180,000 or so clones; 70% to 80% are singletons. The rearrangement uses TRBV6-5 and TRBJ1-1; D is perhaps TRBD1 (6 bases). The sequence derives from a man between 18 and 35 years old in good health and CMV-seronegative. Sequenced input: PBMCs. The CDR3 loop is CASSYGDTINTEAFF. The CDR3 coding sequence is TGTGCCAGCAGTTACGGGGACACGATAAACACTGAAGCTTTCTTT.